This entry concerns a single TCR beta chain. No antigen is known for it. The protocol was immunoSEQ multiplex PCR, while the TCRdb copy is restricted to in-frame clones and leaves out a portion. Here the sample spans around 350,000 clones, 86% being singletons. This CDR3 has 16 amino acids. Germline lookup yields CDR1 MNHEY and CDR2 SVGAGI. V shed 4 bases, J shed 3 bases, and the junction held 9 bases outside the gene matches. This record comes from a study of cytomegalovirus exposure and HLA in healthy donors. Whole-study findings and limits: Rarity marked most TCR sequences, yet some public TCRs occurred in many donors. Cytomegalovirus association was listed for approximately 150 TCR beta chains.

The TCR was taken from a woman aged 18-29 years in good health and CMV-seronegative. This chain connects TRBV6-5 to TRBJ2-7, with TRBD1 matching 10 bases. The sample taken for sequencing was PBMCs. The CDR3 DNA sequence: TGTGCCAGCAGTTTAGGAGCCGGGACAGGGGTCTACGAGCAGTACTTC. Amino acid sequence: CASSLGAGTGVYEQYF.